This TCR beta chain appears in the sequencing data of a study of liver allograft versus peripheral blood T cells. Study summary: Blood and transplanted-liver T cell receptor repertoires from recipients were compared.

This clonotype is labeled medium-sized. Its matching antigen is unknown. Whole-study findings and limits: Liver allograft T cell receptor repertoires were reported to differ from peripheral blood repertoires.

CDR3 size: 14 residues. Germline assignment: CDR1 MDHEN and CDR2 SYDVKM. V was clipped by 8 bases and J by 0 bases, with 13 bases between them. In TCRdb, the reads were re-called with MiXCR into one record per CDR3 protein. The table includes 15,000 to 20,000 distinct CDR3 sequences, 20% to 25% detected once. The receptor's source is a human patient who had a liver transplant. The graft donor may have given rise to some T cells. The chain has TRBV28 and TRBJ1-1; maybe TRBD1 (6 bases). CDR3 protein: CASLITGMNTEAFF. Written as DNA, the CDR3 is TGTGCCAGCCTCATTACAGGGATGAACACTGAAGCTTTCTTT. Drawing the rest from reference TRBV28 and TRBJ1-1, the complete variable domain is DVKVTQSSRYLVKRTGEKVFLECVQDMDHENMFWYRQDPGLGLRLIYFSYDVKMKEKGDIPEGYSVSREKKERFSLILESASTNQTSMYLCASLITGMNTEAFFGQGTRLTVV.